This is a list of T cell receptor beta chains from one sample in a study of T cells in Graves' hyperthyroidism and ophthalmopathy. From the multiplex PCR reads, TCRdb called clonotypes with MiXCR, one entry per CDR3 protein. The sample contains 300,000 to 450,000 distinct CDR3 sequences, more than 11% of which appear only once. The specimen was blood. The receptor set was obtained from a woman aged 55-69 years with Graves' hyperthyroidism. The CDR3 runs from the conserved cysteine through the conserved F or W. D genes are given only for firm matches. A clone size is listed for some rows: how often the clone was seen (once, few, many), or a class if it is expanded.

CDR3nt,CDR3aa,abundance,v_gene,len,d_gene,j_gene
TGTGCCAGCACTTCCCAAGGACTAGCGGGGGAGCAGTACTTC,CASTSQGLAGEQYF,.,TRBV6-9,14,TRBD2,TRBJ2-7
TGTGCCAGCAGCCAAGCCTTGGGACGGAGCAATCAGCCCCAGCATTTT,CASSQALGRSNQPQHF,many,TRBV7-9,16,.,TRBJ1-5
TGTGCCATCACCTCCTTAGCGGGAGGCACAGATACGCAGTATTTT,CAITSLAGGTDTQYF,many,TRBV10-3,15,TRBD2,TRBJ2-3
TGTGCTAGTACGAACCAGGGTGGAAGCACAGATACGCAGTATTTT,CASTNQGGSTDTQYF,many,TRBV12-5,15,.,TRBJ2-3
TGTGCCAGCAGCCGGACAGGGGGGACCGTAGAAGCTTTCTTT,CASSRTGGTVEAFF,.,TRBV6-1,14,TRBD1,TRBJ1-1
TGCAGTGCTAGAGATCCTAGCGGGATGTACATTCAGTACTTC,CSARDPSGMYIQYF,.,TRBV20-1,14,TRBD2,TRBJ2-4
TGTGCCAGCAGCCTGACCGGGACTTACGCCTACAATGAGCAGTTCTTC,CASSLTGTYAYNEQFF,many,TRBV13,16,.,TRBJ2-1
TGCAGCGTGGGCAGGAGCATGAACACTGAAGCTTTCTTT,CSVGRSMNTEAFF,many,TRBV29-1,13,.,TRBJ1-1
TGTGCCAGCAGCCCTCCCTCAAGCGGGAGATTTCCCTACGAGCAGTACTTC,CASSPPSSGRFPYEQYF,many,TRBV11-2,17,TRBD2,TRBJ2-7
TGCAGTGCTGGGCTAGCGGGAGGGGGCTCCTACGAGCAGTACTTC,CSAGLAGGGSYEQYF,.,TRBV20-1,15,TRBD2,TRBJ2-7
TGTGCCTGGAGTCGGAACAACTATGGCTACACCTTC,CAWSRNNYGYTF,few,TRBV30,12,.,TRBJ1-2
TGTGCCAGCAGCTTAGTCGGAGGCTTCTCTGGAGATACGCAGTATTTT,CASSLVGGFSGDTQYF,many,TRBV7-8,16,.,TRBJ2-3
TGTGCCAGCAGTACCTACAGGGGAGTCGGCAATCAGCCCCAGCATTTT,CASSTYRGVGNQPQHF,many,TRBV6-2/TRBV6-3,16,TRBD1,TRBJ1-5
TGTGCCTGGAGTGATGGGGGGCGGGAGACCCAGTACTTC,CAWSDGGRETQYF,few,TRBV30,13,.,TRBJ2-5
TGTGCCAGCAGGAGACTAGCGGACAGTTTGTACAATGAGCAGTTCTTC,CASRRLADSLYNEQFF,many,TRBV2,16,TRBD2,TRBJ2-1
TGCGCCAGCAGCTTGTCGGCGGGGACAGGTAGCACAGATACGCAGTATTTT,CASSLSAGTGSTDTQYF,many,TRBV5-1,17,TRBD1,TRBJ2-3
TGTGCCACCAGTGATACGTACCAAGAGACCCAGTACTTC,CATSDTYQETQYF,.,TRBV24-1,13,.,TRBJ2-5
TGTGCCAGCAGCGGAGGGACAGGGGAGGAAGAGACCCAGTACTTC,CASSGGTGEEETQYF,.,TRBV27,15,TRBD1,TRBJ2-5
TGTGCCAGCAGTCCCATTTCAGCGGCGTATCAGCCCCAGCATTTT,CASSPISAAYQPQHF,many,TRBV6-1,15,.,TRBJ1-5
TGTGCCAGCAGTTCTAGGGTCGGGAGGGCTGATACAGATACGCAGTATTTT,CASSSRVGRADTDTQYF,many,TRBV12-3/TRBV12-4,17,TRBD2,TRBJ2-3
TGCGCCAGCAGCGTGGGACAGGGGGGCGTTCAGACTGAAGCTTTCTTT,CASSVGQGGVQTEAFF,many,TRBV5-1,16,TRBD1,TRBJ1-1
TGTGCCAGCAGTTCCATGGGGACAACTTACCACGAGCAGTACTTC,CASSSMGTTYHEQYF,many,TRBV27,15,.,TRBJ2-7
TGTGCCAGCAGGGGACAGGGAGGTTCCTATAATTCACCCCTCCACTTT,CASRGQGGSYNSPLHF,few,TRBV27,16,TRBD1,TRBJ1-6
TGTGCCAGCAGCTCAGGGGCAGGGGTTTCGTCGGAGACCCAGTACTTC,CASSSGAGVSSETQYF,many,TRBV7-9,16,.,TRBJ2-5
TGTGCCAGTAGTTCGGGACAGGGAATACGGCGTGGGGCCCGCACAGATACGCAGTATTTT,CASSSGQGIRRGARTDTQYF,few,TRBV19,20,TRBD1,TRBJ2-3
TGCAGTGCCGGGACAGGGGCTGCTGGCTACACCTTC,CSAGTGAAGYTF,many,TRBV20-1,12,TRBD1,TRBJ1-2
TGCGCCAGCAGCCAACCCGGGACAAGATCCTACGAGCAGTACTTC,CASSQPGTRSYEQYF,few,TRBV4-1,15,.,TRBJ2-7
TGTGCCAGCAGCTCCACGGTTGGGAGCAATGAGCAGTTCTTC,CASSSTVGSNEQFF,many,TRBV11-2,14,.,TRBJ2-1
TGTGCCAGCAGCCAAGGAGTTCTGGGGAATAGCAATCAGCCCCAGCATTTT,CASSQGVLGNSNQPQHF,.,TRBV4-2,17,.,TRBJ1-5
TGTGCCAGCAGCCGTGTCCAGGACGCAGATACGCAGTATTTT,CASSRVQDADTQYF,many,TRBV3-1,14,.,TRBJ2-3
TGTGCCAGTAGCAACGGACAGGGGAAATATTGGAGTTATTCACCCCTCCACTTT,CASSNGQGKYWSYSPLHF,few,TRBV19,18,TRBD1,TRBJ1-6
TGCAGTGCTCCAACGGGACAGGGGGGCAATGAGCAGTTCTTC,CSAPTGQGGNEQFF,many,TRBV20-1,14,TRBD1,TRBJ2-1
TGTGCCTGGATGGGGTACACTGAAGCTTTCTTT,CAWMGYTEAFF,.,TRBV30,11,.,TRBJ1-1
TGCGCCAGCAGCTCGGACCTTTCTGGGGAGACCCAGTACTTC,CASSSDLSGETQYF,few,TRBV5-1,14,.,TRBJ2-5
TGTGCCTGGAGTACAGGGCCGAATACGCAGTATTTT,CAWSTGPNTQYF,.,TRBV30,12,.,TRBJ2-3
TGTGCCAGCGCGGGACTGAACACCGGGGAGCTGTTTTTT,CASAGLNTGELFF,many,TRBV28,13,.,TRBJ2-2
TGTGCCTGGAGTGTGAATAGGGGCGCTATGAACACTGAAGCTTTCTTT,CAWSVNRGAMNTEAFF,many,TRBV30,16,.,TRBJ1-1
TGTGCCAGCAGTTTGGGGCTAGCGGGGAGCTCCTACAATGAGCAGTTCTTC,CASSLGLAGSSYNEQFF,many,TRBV28,17,TRBD2,TRBJ2-1
TGTGCTAGTGGTCACCCGTTAGCGGGAGGGCCGACAGATACGCAGTATTTT,CASGHPLAGGPTDTQYF,many,TRBV12-5,17,TRBD2,TRBJ2-3
TGTGCCAGCTCATCACTAAGTATAGACGGGACAGGGCCACCTGAGCAGTACTTC,CASSSLSIDGTGPPEQYF,.,TRBV18,18,TRBD1,TRBJ2-7
TGTGCCAGCAGCTCCACGGGACTAGCACGTAGCACAGATACGCAGTATTTT,CASSSTGLARSTDTQYF,many,TRBV11-2,17,TRBD2,TRBJ2-3
TGTGCCAGCAGTTTTCCCGGGACTAGCGGAGCGAATGAGCAGTTCTTC,CASSFPGTSGANEQFF,many,TRBV6-2/TRBV6-3,16,TRBD2,TRBJ2-1
TGTGCCACCAGTGAGGGACAGGGTAATCAGCCCCAGCATTTT,CATSEGQGNQPQHF,many,TRBV24-1,14,TRBD1,TRBJ1-5
TGTGCCAGCAGCTTAAACGACCGAGATACGCAGTATTTT,CASSLNDRDTQYF,.,TRBV7-9,13,.,TRBJ2-3
TGCGCCAGCAGCTTGACTTACGATACGCAGTATTTT,CASSLTYDTQYF,few,TRBV5-1,12,.,TRBJ2-3
TGTGCCAGCAGCTTGACTAGCGGGAGCAATGAGCAGTTCTTC,CASSLTSGSNEQFF,many,TRBV7-3,14,TRBD2,TRBJ2-1
TGTGCCAGCACTCAATACAATGAGCAGTTCTTC,CASTQYNEQFF,.,TRBV12-3/TRBV12-4,11,.,TRBJ2-1
TGTGCCAGCAGACCGACAGTCTCCACAGATACGCAGTATTTT,CASRPTVSTDTQYF,.,TRBV27,14,.,TRBJ2-3
TGCAGCGTGCTATCATGGGGGGCGGGAGATACGCAGTATTTT,CSVLSWGAGDTQYF,.,TRBV29-1,14,.,TRBJ2-3
TGTGCCAGCGGGGGCAGGGGAGAGACCCAGTACTTC,CASGGRGETQYF,few,TRBV2,12,.,TRBJ2-5
TGTGCCAGCAGCGTAGGGGTGGACAGGGCGACAGATACGCAGTATTTT,CASSVGVDRATDTQYF,.,TRBV9,16,TRBD1,TRBJ2-3
TGCAGCGTCACTACAGGGGACTATGGCTACACCTTC,CSVTTGDYGYTF,.,TRBV29-1,12,TRBD1,TRBJ1-2
TGTGCCTGGGAAATAGCGGGAGGAAGTGAGCAGTTCTTC,CAWEIAGGSEQFF,many,TRBV30,13,TRBD2,TRBJ2-1